Below, 18 T cell receptor beta chains from the same sample are listed, as sequenced in a study of blood T cell repertoires in COVID-19. This table comes from immunoSEQ multiplex PCR, and its TCRdb copy is limited to in-frame clones, with some not included. The data hold around 140,000 clones, with about 83% observed a single time. The sample comprised peripheral blood. All receptors derive from a man aged 25 to 40 with COVID-19, enrolled during active disease.

V is TRBV6-2 or TRBV6-3 and J is TRBJ2-3; TRBD1 aligns across 11 bases. The CDR3 loop spans 15 amino acids. V dropped 6 bases and J dropped 4; count of bases not matched to a gene: 6. Per germline, CDR1 MNHEY and CDR2 SVGEGT. The CDR3 bases are TGTGCCAGCAGGCCTTGGACAGGGGGCGCAGATACGCAGTATTTT. Residues: CASRPWTGGADTQYF.

The chain has TRBV27 and TRBJ1-5, with D possibly TRBD1 on 5 matching bases. The CDR3 spans 14 residues. Germline-derived CDR1 and CDR2 are MNHEY and SMNVEV (reference sequence). Between the trimmed V and J ends, which lost 5 bases and 4 bases, there was a span of 12 bases. CDR3 DNA sequence: TGTGCCAGCAGTATCGGGACTCCAAATCAGCCCCAGCATTTT. This encodes CASSIGTPNQPQHF.

The chain links TRBV29-1 to TRBJ1-4; D is uncertain. Germline values: CDR1 SQVTM, CDR2 ANQGSEA. V shed 4 bases and J shed 1 base, with 13 bases lying between them. CDR3 length: 15 amino acids. CDR3: CSVGEGRITNEKLFF. CDR3 nucleotides: TGCAGCGTTGGGGAGGGCAGAATAACTAATGAAAAACTGTTTTTT.

This clone has only one observation. The genes are TRBV30 and TRBJ2-1, with 8 bases fitting TRBD2. Germline CDR1 GTSNPN, CDR2 SVGIG (reference sequence). CDR3 length equals 13 residues. V dropped 2 bases and J dropped 7; count of bases not matched to a gene: 4. In DNA, the CDR3 is TGTGCCTGGAGTAAGGGACTAGGGAATGAGCAGTTCTTC. Its protein product is CAWSKGLGNEQFF.

This clone was found a few times. The V call is TRBV9, the J call TRBJ2-3; D is uncertain. The CDR3 totals 16 residues. The germline V gene encodes CDR1 SGDLS and CDR2 YYNGEE. Trimming cost V 3 bases and J 2 bases, with 16 bases left between them. This CDR3 reads CASSGALRRSTDTQYF. In DNA form, the CDR3 reads TGTGCCAGCAGCGGAGCCTTACGGAGATCCACAGATACGCAGTATTTT.

The chain is built from TRBV6-2 or TRBV6-3 and TRBJ2-5; TRBD2 aligns across 14 bases. The ends lost 2 bases at V and 5 bases at J; junction bases unmatched: 7. The length of the CDR3 is 17 residues. Germline V gene sequence: CDR1 MNHEY, CDR2 SVGEGT. In nucleotides, the CDR3 is TGTGCCAGCAGTTACAACTTGGGACTAGCGGGAGAGGAGACCCAGTACTTC. Translating gives CASSYNLGLAGEETQYF.

This chain joins TRBV3-1 (or the pseudogene TRBV3-2) and TRBJ2-3; 13 nucleotides align to TRBD2. The ends lost 4 bases at V and 2 bases at J; junction bases unmatched: 6. Germline CDR1 is LGHDT and CDR2 is YNNKEL (reference sequence). This CDR3 is 17 amino acids long. Here the CDR3 DNA reads TGTGCCAGCAGCCCGGGCGGACTAGCGGGAGTCACAGATACGCAGTATTTT. Its translation is CASSPGGLAGVTDTQYF.

The V call is TRBV28, the J call TRBJ2-7; the match to TRBD2 covers 7 bases. V was pared by 7 bases and J by 4 bases, with 10 bases of the junction left unmatched. The CDR3 extends over 14 amino acids. The germline V gene has CDR1 MDHEN and CDR2 SYDVKM. The CDR3 loop reads CASTSPSGMYEQYF. In nucleotides, the CDR3 is TGTGCCAGCACTTCCCCTAGCGGTATGTACGAGCAGTACTTC. Based on the CDR3 plus reference TRBV28 and TRBJ2-7, the full variable domain is DVKVTQSSRYLVKRTGEKVFLECVQDMDHENMFWYRQDPGLGLRLIYFSYDVKMKEKGDIPEGYSVSREKKERFSLILESASTNQTSMYLCASTSPSGMYEQYFGPGTRLTVT.

The chain has TRBV4-1 and TRBJ1-6; D is unclear. CDR1 MGHRA and CDR2 YSYEKL come from the germline V gene. The germline V and J ends were trimmed by 0 bases and 7 bases, with 16 bases remaining between them. The CDR3 is made up of 17 amino acids. This chain's CDR3 is CASSQEGGSILNSPLHF. CDR3 bases: TGCGCCAGCAGCCAAGAGGGAGGGTCTATATTAAATTCACCCCTCCACTTT.

J is TRBJ2-7 and V is TRBV5-1; 13 positions agree with TRBD2. J lost 6 bases, V lost 2 bases, and 5 bases had no gene match. Germline loops: CDR1 SGHRS, CDR2 YFSETQ. There are 15 residues in the CDR3. The CDR3 DNA reads as TGCGCCAGCAGCTTAACTAGCGGGAGGGCCCTCGAGCAGTACTTC. It yields the protein CASSLTSGRALEQYF.

V and J are TRBV4-3 and TRBJ2-1; 13 bases fit TRBD2. Germline lookup yields CDR1 LGHNA and CDR2 YSLEER. Germline trimming cut 5 bases from V and 4 bases from J; bases unmatched to any gene: 5. The CDR3 loop spans 16 amino acids. The CDR3 sequence: CASSSRTSGSYNEQFF. The CDR3 DNA sequence: TGCGCCAGCAGCTCCCGGACTAGCGGGAGTTACAATGAGCAGTTCTTC.

The chain recombines TRBV7-9 with TRBJ2-7, with D maybe TRBD1 (6 bases). The germline gives CDR1 SEHNR, CDR2 FQNEAQ (reference sequence). CDR3 length: 15 residues. Trimming left V 5 bases short and J 0 bases short, with 14 bases between. CDR3 sequence: CASSRRDTYSYEQYF. In nucleotides, the CDR3 is TGTGCCAGCAGCCGTCGGGACACTTACTCCTACGAGCAGTACTTC.

The chain carries TRBV11-2 and TRBJ2-7; TRBD2 matches at 7 bases. Germline V gene sequence: CDR1 SGHAT, CDR2 FQNNGV. CDR3 length: 17 amino acids. V dropped 5 bases and J dropped 7; count of bases not matched to a gene: 20. CDR3 nucleotides: TGTGCCAGCAGCCAGACGACGTCCGGACTAGATCCGCGTGAGCAGTACTTC. Translating it yields CASSQTTSGLDPREQYF.

This chain links TRBV6-1 with TRBJ1-6; possible D gene TRBD1, 5 bases. In germline, CDR1 is MNHNS, CDR2 SASEGT. This CDR3 is built from 16 residues. Trimming left V 3 bases short and J 4 bases short, with 13 bases between. The CDR3 loop reads CASSDRVGGYNSPLHF. The DNA for the CDR3 is TGTGCCAGCAGTGACAGGGTTGGGGGGTATAATTCACCCCTCCACTTT.

The chain links TRBV6-6 to TRBJ2-3; 9 bases are a match to TRBD1. With V trimmed by 1 base and J by 4 bases, 3 bases remained unmatched. Germline assignment: CDR1 MNHNY and CDR2 SVGAGI (reference sequence). The CDR3 is made up of 15 amino acids. The CDR3: CASSYWTGAPDTQYF. As DNA, the CDR3 is TGTGCCAGCAGTTACTGGACAGGGGCCCCAGATACGCAGTATTTT.

The chain is built from TRBV9 and TRBJ2-1, with D possibly TRBD2 on 5 matching bases. V was shortened by 4 bases and J by 0 bases, with 17 bases between the two germline ends. CDR1 and CDR2 from the germline V gene are SGDLS and YYNGEE. CDR3 size: 17 residues. The CDR3, as DNA: TGTGCCAGCAGCTCTGGGAGTGCAATGAGCTCCTACAATGAGCAGTTCTTC. It yields the protein CASSSGSAMSSYNEQFF. Using reference TRBV9 and TRBJ2-1 for the parts outside the CDR3, the full variable domain is DSGVTQTPKHLITATGQRVTLRCSPRSGDLSVYWYQQSLDQGLQFLIQYYNGEERAKGNILERFSAQQFPDLHSELNLSSLELGDSALYFCASSSGSAMSSYNEQFFGPGTRLTVL.

The gene calls are TRBV3-1 (or the pseudogene TRBV3-2) and TRBJ2-7; 12 nucleotides match TRBD2. The V segment lost 4 bases and the J segment 5 bases; nucleotides outside the gene matches: 9. Germline CDR1 and CDR2: LGHDT and YNNKEL (reference sequence). The CDR3 is 16 residues long. CDR3 nucleotides: TGTGCCAGCAGCCCCAAGACTAGCGGGAGAAGGCACGAGCAGTACTTC. The encoded protein is CASSPKTSGRRHEQYF.

The chain carries TRBV11-2 and TRBJ1-2, with TRBD1 matching 8 bases. J was trimmed by 5 bases and V by 6 bases; bases with no gene match: 8. Germline loops: CDR1 SGHAT, CDR2 FQNNGV. The CDR3 is 14 amino acids. The CDR3 is CASRRPGQEYGYTF. CDR3 sequence (DNA): TGTGCCAGCAGACGTCCGGGACAGGAGTATGGCTACACCTTC.